A single sample gave rise to the 8 T cell receptor beta chains below, sequenced in a study of cytomegalovirus exposure and HLA in healthy donors. PCR employed 60 Vbeta and 13 Jbeta primers. The method was immunoSEQ multiplex PCR; TCRdb's version includes in-frame clones alone and lacks a portion of them. The data show 95,000 to 150,000 clones, around four fifths seen once. Specimen: PBMCs. The receptors were sampled from a man between 60 and 75 years old in good health and CMV-seropositive.

V is TRBV5-1 and J is TRBJ2-3, with 8 bases aligning to TRBD2. This CDR3 comprises 16 residues. From germline, CDR1 is SGHRS and CDR2 YFSETQ. V lost 0 bases to trimming and J lost 2 bases; unmatched junction nucleotides: 5. CDR3 DNA: TGCGCCAGCAGCTTGGGGTTAGCGGGGCACACAGATACGCAGTATTTT. Encoded protein: CASSLGLAGHTDTQYF.

This clone has a handful of counts. The J gene is TRBJ1-4, the V gene TRBV5-8; D may be TRBD1 (5 bases). The CDR3 extends over 14 amino acids. Germline V gives CDR1 SGHTS, CDR2 YDEGEE. V was shortened by 4 bases and J by 7 bases, with 14 bases between the two germline ends. CDR3 sequence reads: CASSRGGLGEKLFF. The DNA of the CDR3 is TGTGCCAGCAGCCGCGGGGGTTTGGGTGAAAAACTGTTTTTT.

The chain is built from TRBV11-2 and TRBJ2-1; 7 bases line up with TRBD2. CDR3 length equals 14 residues. The V segment lost 5 bases and the J segment 5 bases; nucleotides outside the gene matches: 6. Germline-derived CDR1 and CDR2 are SGHAT and FQNNGV. CDR3 amino acids: CASSIATSDNEQFF. The DNA for the CDR3 is TGTGCCAGCAGCATCGCCACTAGCGACAATGAGCAGTTCTTC.

The chain uses TRBV27 and TRBJ2-7; TRBD1 agrees at 7 bases. This CDR3 spans 16 amino acids. V lost 6 bases, J lost 3 bases, and 14 bases stayed unmatched. Germline V gene data show CDR1 as MNHEY and CDR2 as SMNVEV (reference sequence). The CDR3 sequence is CASSRRWDSWNYEQYF. CDR3 DNA sequence: TGTGCCAGCAGCCGCCGTTGGGACAGCTGGAACTACGAGCAGTACTTC.

The genes are TRBV11-3 and TRBJ2-7; D possibly corresponds to TRBD1 (5 bases). Per germline, CDR1 SGHNT and CDR2 YENEEA. Trimming took 2 bases from V and 4 from J, leaving 12 bases between them. The CDR3 length is 14 residues. This CDR3 is CASSLWSGYYEQYF. DNA of the CDR3: TGTGCCAGCAGCTTATGGTCAGGGTATTACGAGCAGTACTTC.

This clone was recorded once. The sample has other DNA sequences that encode this CDR3 too. This rearrangement joins TRBV30 to TRBJ1-1; D not certain. In germline, CDR1 is GTSNPN, CDR2 SVGIG (reference sequence). Trimming left V 0 bases short and J 1 base short, with 6 bases between. The CDR3 covers 13 residues. The CDR3 sequence: CAWSVLGNTEAFF. The DNA for the CDR3 is TGTGCCTGGAGTGTACTAGGGAACACTGAAGCTTTCTTT.

J is TRBJ2-3 and V is TRBV15; TRBD1 might be the D (5 bases). The germline CDR1 and CDR2 sequences are LNHNV and YYDKDF (reference sequence). The CDR3 has 14 amino acids. Trimming stripped 0 bases from V and 1 base from J, with 5 bases between. The CDR3 DNA reads as TGTGCCACCAGCAGAGAAGGGGGCACAGATACGCAGTATTTT. As protein: CATSREGGTDTQYF.

This chain uses TRBV19 with TRBJ2-1, with 10 bases that match TRBD2. The CDR3 covers 16 residues. V dropped 2 bases and J dropped 7; count of bases not matched to a gene: 8. The germline gives CDR1 LNHDA, CDR2 SQIVND (reference sequence). The CDR3 DNA is TGTGCCAGTAGTATAAGAACTAGCGGGGTAGGGAATGAGCAGTTCTTC. Protein sequence: CASSIRTSGVGNEQFF.